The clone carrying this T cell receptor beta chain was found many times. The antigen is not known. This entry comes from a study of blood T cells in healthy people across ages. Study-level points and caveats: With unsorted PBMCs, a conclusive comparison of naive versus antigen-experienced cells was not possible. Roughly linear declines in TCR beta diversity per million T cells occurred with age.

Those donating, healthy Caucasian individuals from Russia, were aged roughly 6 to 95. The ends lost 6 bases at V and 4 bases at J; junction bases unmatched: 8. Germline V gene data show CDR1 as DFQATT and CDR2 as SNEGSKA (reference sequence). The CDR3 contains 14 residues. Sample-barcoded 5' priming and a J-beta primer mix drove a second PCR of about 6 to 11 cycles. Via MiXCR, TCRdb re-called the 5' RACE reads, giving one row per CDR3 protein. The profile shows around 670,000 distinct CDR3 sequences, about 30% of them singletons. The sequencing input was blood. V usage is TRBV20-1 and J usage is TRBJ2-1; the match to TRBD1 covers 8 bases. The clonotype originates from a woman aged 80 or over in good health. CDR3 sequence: CSASRGLMYNEQFF. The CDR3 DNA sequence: TGCAGTGCGAGCAGGGGGCTGATGTACAATGAGCAGTTCTTC.